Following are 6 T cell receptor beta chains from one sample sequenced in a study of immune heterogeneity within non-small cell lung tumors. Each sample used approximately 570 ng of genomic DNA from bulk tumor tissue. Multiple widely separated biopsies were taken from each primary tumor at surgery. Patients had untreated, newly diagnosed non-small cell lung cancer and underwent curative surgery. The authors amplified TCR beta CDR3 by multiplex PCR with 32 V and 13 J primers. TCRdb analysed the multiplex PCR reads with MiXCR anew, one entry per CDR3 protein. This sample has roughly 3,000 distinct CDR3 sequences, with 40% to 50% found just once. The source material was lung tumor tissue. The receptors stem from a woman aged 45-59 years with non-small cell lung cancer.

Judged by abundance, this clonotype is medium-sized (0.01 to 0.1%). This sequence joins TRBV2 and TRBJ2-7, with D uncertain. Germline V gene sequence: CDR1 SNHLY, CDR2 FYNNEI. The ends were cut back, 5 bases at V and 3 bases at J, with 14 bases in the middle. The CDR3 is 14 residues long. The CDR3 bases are TGTGCCAGCAGTAACTCCCTCTATCTCTACGAGCAGTACTTC. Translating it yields CASSNSLYLYEQYF.

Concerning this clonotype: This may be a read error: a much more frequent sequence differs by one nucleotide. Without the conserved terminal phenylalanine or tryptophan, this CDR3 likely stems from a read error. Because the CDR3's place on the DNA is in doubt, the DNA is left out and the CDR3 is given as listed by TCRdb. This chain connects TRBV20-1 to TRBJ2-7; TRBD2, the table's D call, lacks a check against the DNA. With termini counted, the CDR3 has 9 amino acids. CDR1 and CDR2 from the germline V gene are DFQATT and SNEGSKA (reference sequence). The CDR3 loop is CSSSFGTAI.

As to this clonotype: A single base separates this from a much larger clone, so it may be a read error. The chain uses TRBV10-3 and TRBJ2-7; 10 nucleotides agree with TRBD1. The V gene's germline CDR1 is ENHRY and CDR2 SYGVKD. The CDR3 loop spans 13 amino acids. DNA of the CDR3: TGTGCCATCAATCCGGGACAGGGGTACGAGCATTACTTC. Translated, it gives CAINPGQGYEHYF.

Written as DNA, the CDR3 is TGTGCCAGCAATATGTGGGGGCCCTCCTACGAGCAGTACTTC. Its protein product is CASNMWGPSYEQYF. The chain links TRBV6-2 or TRBV6-3 to TRBJ2-7; tentatively, D is TRBD1 (6 bases). The germline V gene encodes CDR1 MNHEY and CDR2 SVGEGT. This CDR3 has 14 residues. Trimming pared 7 bases from V and 0 bases from J, leaving 13 bases between.

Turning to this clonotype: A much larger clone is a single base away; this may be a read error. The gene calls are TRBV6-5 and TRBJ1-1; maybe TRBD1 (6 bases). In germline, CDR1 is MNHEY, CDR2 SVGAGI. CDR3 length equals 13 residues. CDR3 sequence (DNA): TGTGCCAGCAGTTACTCCCGGGACACTGAAGCTTTATTT. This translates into CASSYSRDTEALF.

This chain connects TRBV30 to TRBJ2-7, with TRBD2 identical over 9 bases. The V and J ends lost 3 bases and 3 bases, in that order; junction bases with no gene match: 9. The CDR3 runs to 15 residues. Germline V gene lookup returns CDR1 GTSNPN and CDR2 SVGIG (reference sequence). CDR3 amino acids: CAWRVAGVISYEQYF. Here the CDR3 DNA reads TGTGCCTGGAGGGTAGCGGGAGTAATCAGCTACGAGCAGTACTTC.